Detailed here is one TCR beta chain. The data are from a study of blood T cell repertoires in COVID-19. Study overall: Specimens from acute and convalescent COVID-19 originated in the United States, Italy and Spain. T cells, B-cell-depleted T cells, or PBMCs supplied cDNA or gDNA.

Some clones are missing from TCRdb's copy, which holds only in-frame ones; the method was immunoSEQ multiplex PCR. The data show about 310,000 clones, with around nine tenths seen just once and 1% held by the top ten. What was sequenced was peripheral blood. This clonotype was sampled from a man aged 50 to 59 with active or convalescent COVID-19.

The CDR3 bases are TGTGCCAGCAATCCGGGCAGGGAGGGTGGCTACACCTTC. Translated, it gives CASNPGREGGYTF. The genes are TRBV28 and TRBJ1-2; D is perhaps TRBD1 (5 bases). In germline, CDR1 is MDHEN, CDR2 SYDVKM. The CDR3 contains 13 residues. V was clipped by 7 bases and J by 7 bases, with 16 bases between them.